This TCR beta chain was documented in a study of control samples from healthy donors and cancer patients. The assay was immunoSEQ multiplex PCR, and TCRdb's table has in-frame clones only and misses some. This table has about 150,000 clones, under 95% appearing once. The TCR originated in a man between 18 and 35 years old in good health. The sequenced material came from blood.

In nucleotides, the CDR3 is TGTGCCAGCAGGTGGACAGGGGGTAGCAATCAGCCCCAGCATTTT. It codes for CASRWTGGSNQPQHF. The chain carries TRBV5-5 and TRBJ1-5, with 10 positions matching TRBD1. The CDR3 is 15 residues long. Unmatched junction bases numbered 2, after V lost 5 bases and J lost 0 bases. The germline gives CDR1 SGHKS, CDR2 YYEKEE (reference sequence).